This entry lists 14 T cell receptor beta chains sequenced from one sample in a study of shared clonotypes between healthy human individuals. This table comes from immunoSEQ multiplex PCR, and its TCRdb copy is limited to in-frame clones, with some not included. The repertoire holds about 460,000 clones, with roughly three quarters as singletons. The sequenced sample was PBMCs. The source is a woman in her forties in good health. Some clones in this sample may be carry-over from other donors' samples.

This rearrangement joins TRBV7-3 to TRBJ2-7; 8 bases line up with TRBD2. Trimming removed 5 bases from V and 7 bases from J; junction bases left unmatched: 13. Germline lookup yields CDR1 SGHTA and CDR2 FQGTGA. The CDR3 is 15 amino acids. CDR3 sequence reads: CASSLTAGGAGEQYF. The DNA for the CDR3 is TGTGCCAGCAGCCTTACGGCGGGAGGCGCTGGGGAGCAGTACTTC.

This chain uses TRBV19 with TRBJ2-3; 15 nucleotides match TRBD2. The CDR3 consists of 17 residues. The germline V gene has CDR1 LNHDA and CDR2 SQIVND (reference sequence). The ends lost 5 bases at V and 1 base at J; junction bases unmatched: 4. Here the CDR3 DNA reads TGTGCCAGTAGTCCCGGACTAGCGGGAGGGGGCACAGATACGCAGTATTTT. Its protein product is CASSPGLAGGGTDTQYF.

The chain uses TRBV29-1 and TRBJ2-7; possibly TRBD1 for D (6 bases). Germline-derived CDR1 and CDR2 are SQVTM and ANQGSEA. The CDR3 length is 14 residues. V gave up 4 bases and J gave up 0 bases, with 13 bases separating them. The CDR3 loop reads CSVADRTISYEQYF. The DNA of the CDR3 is TGCAGCGTTGCGGACAGAACGATCTCCTACGAGCAGTACTTC.

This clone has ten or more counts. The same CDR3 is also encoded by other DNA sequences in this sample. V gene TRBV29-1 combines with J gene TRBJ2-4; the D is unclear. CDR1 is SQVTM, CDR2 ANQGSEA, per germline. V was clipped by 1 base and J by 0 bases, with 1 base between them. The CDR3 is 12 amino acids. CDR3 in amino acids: CSVEVAKNIQYF. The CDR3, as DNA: TGCAGCGTTGAAGTAGCCAAAAACATTCAGTACTTC.

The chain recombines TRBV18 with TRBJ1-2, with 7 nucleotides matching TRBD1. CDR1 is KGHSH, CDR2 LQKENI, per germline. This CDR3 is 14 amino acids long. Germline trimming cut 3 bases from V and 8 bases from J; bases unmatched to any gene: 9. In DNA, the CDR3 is TGTGCCAGCTCACCTTCCTCCGACAGGGCCGGCTACACCTTC. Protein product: CASSPSSDRAGYTF.

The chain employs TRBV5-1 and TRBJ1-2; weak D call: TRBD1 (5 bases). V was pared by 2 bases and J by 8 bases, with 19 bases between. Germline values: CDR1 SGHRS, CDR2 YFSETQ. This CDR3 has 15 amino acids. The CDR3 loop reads CASSFLTQGREGYTF. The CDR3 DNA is TGCGCCAGCAGCTTCCTCACGCAGGGTCGTGAGGGCTACACCTTC. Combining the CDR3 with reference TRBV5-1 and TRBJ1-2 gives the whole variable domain KAGVTQTPRYLIKTRGQQVTLSCSPISGHRSVSWYQQTPGQGLQFLFEYFSETQRNKGNFPGRFSGRQFSNSRSEMNVSTLELGDSALYLCASSFLTQGREGYTFGSGTRLTVV.

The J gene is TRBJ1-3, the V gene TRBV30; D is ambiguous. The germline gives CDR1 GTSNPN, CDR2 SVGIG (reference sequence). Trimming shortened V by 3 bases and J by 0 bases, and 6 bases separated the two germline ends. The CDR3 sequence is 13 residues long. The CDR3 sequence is CAWRAGSGNTIYF. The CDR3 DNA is TGTGCCTGGAGGGCCGGCTCTGGAAACACCATATATTTT.

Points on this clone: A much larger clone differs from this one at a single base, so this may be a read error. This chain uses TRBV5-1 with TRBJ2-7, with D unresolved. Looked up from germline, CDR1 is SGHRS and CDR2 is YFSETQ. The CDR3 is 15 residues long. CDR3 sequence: CASSESGGRSYGQYF. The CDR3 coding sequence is TGCGCCAGCAGCGAATCGGGTGGACGTTCCTACGGGCAGTACTTC.

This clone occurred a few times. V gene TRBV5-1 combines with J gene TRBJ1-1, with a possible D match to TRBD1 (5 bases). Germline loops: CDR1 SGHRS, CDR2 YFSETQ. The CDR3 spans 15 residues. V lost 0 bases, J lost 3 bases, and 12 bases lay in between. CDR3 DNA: TGCGCCAGCAGCTTGGCCGGGGGAGAGGACACTGAAGCTTTCTTT. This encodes CASSLAGGEDTEAFF.

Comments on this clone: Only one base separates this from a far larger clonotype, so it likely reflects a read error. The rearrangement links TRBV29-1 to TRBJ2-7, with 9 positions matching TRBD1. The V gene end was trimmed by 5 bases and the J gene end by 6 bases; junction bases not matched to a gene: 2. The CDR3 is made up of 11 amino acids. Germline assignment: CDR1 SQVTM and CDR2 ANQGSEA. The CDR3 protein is CSVMTGGEQYF. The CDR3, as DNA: TGCAGCGTTATGACAGGGGGCGAGCAGTACTTC.

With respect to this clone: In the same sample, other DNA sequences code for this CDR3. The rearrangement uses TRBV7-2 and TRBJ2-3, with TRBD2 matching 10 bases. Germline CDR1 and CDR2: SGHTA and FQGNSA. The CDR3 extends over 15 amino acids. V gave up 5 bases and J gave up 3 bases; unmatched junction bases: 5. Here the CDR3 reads CASSLGLADTDTQYF. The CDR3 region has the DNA TGTGCCAGCAGCCTAGGACTAGCGGATACAGATACGCAGTATTTT.

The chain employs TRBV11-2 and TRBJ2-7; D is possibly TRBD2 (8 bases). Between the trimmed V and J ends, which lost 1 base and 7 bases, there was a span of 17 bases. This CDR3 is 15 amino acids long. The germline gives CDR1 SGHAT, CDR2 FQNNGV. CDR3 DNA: TGTGCCAGCAGCTTAGCGGGAGGGACAGCCGCTGAGCAGTACTTC. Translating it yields CASSLAGGTAAEQYF.

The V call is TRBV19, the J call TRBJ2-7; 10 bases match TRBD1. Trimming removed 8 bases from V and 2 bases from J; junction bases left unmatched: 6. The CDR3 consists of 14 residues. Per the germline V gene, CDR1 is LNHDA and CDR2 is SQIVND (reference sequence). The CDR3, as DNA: TGTGCCAGTGCCGGGACAGGGGCCCCCTACGAGCAGTACTTC. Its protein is CASAGTGAPYEQYF.

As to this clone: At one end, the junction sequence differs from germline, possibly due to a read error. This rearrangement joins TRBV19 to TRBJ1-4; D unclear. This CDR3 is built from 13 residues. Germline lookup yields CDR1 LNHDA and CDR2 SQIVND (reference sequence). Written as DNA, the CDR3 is TGTGCCAGTAGAATAGGCTCGAATGAAAAACTGTTTTTT. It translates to CASRIGSNEKLFF.